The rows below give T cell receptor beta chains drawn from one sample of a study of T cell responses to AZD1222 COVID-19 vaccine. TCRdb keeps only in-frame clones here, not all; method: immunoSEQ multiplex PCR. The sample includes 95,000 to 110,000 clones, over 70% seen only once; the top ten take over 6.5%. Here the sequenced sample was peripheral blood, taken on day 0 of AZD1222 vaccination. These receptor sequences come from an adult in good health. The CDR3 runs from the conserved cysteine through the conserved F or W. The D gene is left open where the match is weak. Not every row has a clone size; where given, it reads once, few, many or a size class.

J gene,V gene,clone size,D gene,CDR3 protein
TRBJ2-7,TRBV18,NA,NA,CASAMTGASYEQYF
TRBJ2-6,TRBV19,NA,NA,CASSTSAPISGANVLTF
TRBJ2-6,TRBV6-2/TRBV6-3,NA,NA,CASSHVIGANVLTF
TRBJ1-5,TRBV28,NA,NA,CASSPLQGPNQPQHF
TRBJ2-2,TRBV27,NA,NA,CASCAGGTGELFF
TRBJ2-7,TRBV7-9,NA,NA,CASSLEAYEQYF
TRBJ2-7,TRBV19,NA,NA,CASSMTGRGYEQYF
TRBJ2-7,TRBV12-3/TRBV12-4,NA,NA,CASTDGAYEQYF
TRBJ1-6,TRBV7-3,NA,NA,CASSSLINSPLHF
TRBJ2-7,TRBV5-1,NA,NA,CASSLLGGTYEQYF
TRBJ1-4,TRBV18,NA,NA,CASSPIPWGAANEKLFF
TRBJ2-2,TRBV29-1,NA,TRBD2,CSVGPPLAGGPNTGELFF
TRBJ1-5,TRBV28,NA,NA,CASSLAGYSNQPQHF
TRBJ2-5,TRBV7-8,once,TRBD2,CASSPAGYQETQYF
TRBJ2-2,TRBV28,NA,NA,CASSYGTPGGELFF
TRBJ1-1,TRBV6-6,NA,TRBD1,CASSRGQGLQAFF
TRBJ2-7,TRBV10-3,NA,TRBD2,CAISESLVLASGKGYEQYF
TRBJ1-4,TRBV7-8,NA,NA,CASSFRRRGATNEKLFF
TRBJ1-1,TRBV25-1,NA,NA,CASRFPWGSEAFF
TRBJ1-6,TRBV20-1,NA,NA,CSAGLPLHF
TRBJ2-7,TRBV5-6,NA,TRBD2,CASSLGRTSGYYEQYF
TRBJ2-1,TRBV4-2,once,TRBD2,CASSQWVSGGTYNEQFF
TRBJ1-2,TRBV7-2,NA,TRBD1,CASTPGQGIGYTF
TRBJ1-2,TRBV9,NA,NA,CASSVTVGVYGYTF
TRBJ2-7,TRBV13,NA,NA,CASSFGSYEQYF
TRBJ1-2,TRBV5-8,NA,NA,CASSLAGNDYGYTF
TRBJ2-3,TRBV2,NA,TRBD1,CASSDLQGLDADTQYF
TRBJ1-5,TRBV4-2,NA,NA,CASSQGRQINQPQHF
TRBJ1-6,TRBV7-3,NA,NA,CASSLQGTNSPLHF
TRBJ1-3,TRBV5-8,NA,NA,CASSRDGFSGNTIYF
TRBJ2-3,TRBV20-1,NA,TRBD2,CSASYLAGTDTQYF
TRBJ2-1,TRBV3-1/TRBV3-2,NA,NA,CASTGHGEQFF
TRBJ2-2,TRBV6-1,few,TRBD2,CASSARLAGGKNTGELFF
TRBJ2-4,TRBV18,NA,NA,CASSPFAAKNIQYF
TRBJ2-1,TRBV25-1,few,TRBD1,CASSGLGQGSDEQFF
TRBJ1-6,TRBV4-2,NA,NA,CASSQDPPGSNSPLHF
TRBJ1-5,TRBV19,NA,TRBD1,CASCSGTGNIGSQPQHF
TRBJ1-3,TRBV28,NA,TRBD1,CASGTGGPGNTIYF
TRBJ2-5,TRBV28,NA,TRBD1,CASSDRGREAQYF
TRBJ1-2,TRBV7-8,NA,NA,CASSYGTANYGYTF
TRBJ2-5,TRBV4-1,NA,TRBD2,CASSQDLEELAEETQYF
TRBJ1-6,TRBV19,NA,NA,CASSTVADVNYNSPLHF
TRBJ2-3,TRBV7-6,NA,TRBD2,CASSLDERGDTDTQYF
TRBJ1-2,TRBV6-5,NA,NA,CASSYSHQKSSGYTF
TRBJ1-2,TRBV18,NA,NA,CASSLAQVRYGYTF
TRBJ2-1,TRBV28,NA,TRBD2,CAVRTGGLYNEQFF
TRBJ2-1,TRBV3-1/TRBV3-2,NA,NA,CASSPGQGPGNEQFF
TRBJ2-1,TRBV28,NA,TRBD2,CASSPSSSGSPHLEQFF
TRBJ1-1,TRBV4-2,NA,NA,CASSQGFQDIEAFF
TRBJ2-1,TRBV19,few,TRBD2,CASSINSGGADEQFF
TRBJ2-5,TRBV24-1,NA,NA,CATSSGIETQYF
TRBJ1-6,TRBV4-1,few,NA,CASSQDLSPKWNSPLHF
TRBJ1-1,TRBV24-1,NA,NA,CATSASGANTEAFF
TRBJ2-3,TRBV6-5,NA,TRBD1,CASSSPGTGNTDTQYF
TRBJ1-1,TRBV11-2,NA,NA,CASSVRGSMNTEAFF
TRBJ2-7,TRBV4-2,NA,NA,CASSLSGQYEQYF
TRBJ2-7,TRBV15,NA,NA,CATSREFSVRAYEQYF
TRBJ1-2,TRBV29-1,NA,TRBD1,CSVEPGQGGNYGYTF
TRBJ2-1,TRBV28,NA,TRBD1,CASAGTGSYNEQFF